Listed here is a single T cell receptor beta chain. Trimming stripped 8 bases from V and 4 bases from J, with 17 bases between. CDR1 and CDR2 from the germline V gene are MGHDK and SYGVNS. The CDR3 consists of 14 residues. Assay used: immunoSEQ multiplex PCR; TCRdb lists only in-frame clones, some missing. This table holds 2 million to 2.5 million clones, around 95% found once. This specimen comes from a study of shared clonotypes between healthy human individuals. The specimen sequenced was naive CD4+ T cells sorted from blood. Specified subset: CD45RA+ positively selected. This clonotype was sampled from a man aged 18 to 30 in good health. The chain links TRBV25-1 to TRBJ2-5, with D possibly being TRBD2 (5 bases). This chain's CDR3 is CASGVTGFSETQYF. CDR3 nucleotide sequence: TGTGCCAGCGGGGTAACGGGGTTCTCAGAGACCCAGTACTTC.